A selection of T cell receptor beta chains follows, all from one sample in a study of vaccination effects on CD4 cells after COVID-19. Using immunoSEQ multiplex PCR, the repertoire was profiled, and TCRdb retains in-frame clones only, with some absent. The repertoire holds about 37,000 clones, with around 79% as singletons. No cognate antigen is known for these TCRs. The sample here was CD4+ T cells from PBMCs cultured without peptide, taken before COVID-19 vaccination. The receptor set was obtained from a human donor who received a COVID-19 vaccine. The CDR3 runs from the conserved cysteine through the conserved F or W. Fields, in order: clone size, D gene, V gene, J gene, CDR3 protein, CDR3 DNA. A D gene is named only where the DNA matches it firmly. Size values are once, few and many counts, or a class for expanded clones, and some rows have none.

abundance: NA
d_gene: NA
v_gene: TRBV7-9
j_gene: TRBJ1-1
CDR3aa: CASSFDPGQRNTEAFF
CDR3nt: TGTGCCAGCAGCTTTGATCCCGGACAGAGGAACACTGAAGCTTTCTTT

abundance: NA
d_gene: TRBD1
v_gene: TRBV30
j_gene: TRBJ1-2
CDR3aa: CAWSRDRDYGYTF
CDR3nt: TGTGCCTGGAGTCGGGACAGGGACTATGGCTACACCTTC

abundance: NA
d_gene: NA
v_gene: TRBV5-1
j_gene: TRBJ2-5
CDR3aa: CASSSLSQGETQYF
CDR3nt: TGCGCCAGCAGCAGCCTCTCACAGGGTGAGACCCAGTACTTC

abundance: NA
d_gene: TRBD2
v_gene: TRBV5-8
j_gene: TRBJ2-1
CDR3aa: CASSPGTSGTNEQFF
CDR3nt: TGTGCCAGCAGCCCCGGGACTAGCGGGACCAATGAGCAGTTCTTC

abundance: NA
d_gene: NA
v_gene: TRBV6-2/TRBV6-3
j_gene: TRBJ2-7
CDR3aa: CASSYSNYEQYF
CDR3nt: TGTGCCAGCAGTTACTCGAACTACGAGCAGTACTTC

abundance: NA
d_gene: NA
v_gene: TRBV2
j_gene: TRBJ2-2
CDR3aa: CASRTVGTGELFF
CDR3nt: TGTGCCAGCCGGACAGTGGGCACCGGGGAGCTGTTTTTT

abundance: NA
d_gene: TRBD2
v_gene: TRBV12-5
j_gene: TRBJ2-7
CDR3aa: CASGLGAGDPSYEQYF
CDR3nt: TGTGCTAGTGGTTTGGGAGCGGGGGACCCCTCCTACGAGCAGTACTTC

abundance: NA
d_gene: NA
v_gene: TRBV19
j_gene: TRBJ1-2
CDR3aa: CASSINRAYGYTF
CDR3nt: TGTGCCAGTAGTATAAACAGGGCGTATGGCTACACCTTC

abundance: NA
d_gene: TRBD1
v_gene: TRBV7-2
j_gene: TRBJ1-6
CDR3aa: CASSLPRRGPNSPLHF
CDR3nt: TGTGCCAGCAGCTTGCCGAGGAGGGGGCCCAATTCACCCCTCCACTTT

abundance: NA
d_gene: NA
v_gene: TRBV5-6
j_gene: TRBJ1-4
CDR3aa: CASSLPTNEKLFF
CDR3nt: TGTGCCAGCAGCCTCCCAACTAATGAAAAACTGTTTTTT

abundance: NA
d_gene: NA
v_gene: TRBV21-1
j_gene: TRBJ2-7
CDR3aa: CASSITGTLSYEQYF
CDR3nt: TGTGCCAGCAGCATCACAGGGACGCTCTCCTACGAGCAGTACTTC

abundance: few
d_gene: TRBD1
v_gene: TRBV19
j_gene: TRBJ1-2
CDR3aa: CASSKKRTGPLNYGYTF
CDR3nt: TGTGCCAGTAGTAAAAAACGGACAGGGCCTCTTAACTATGGCTACACCTTC

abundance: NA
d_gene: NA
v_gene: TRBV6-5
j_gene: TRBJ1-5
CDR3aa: CASSYGGKGQPQHF
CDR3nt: TGTGCCAGCAGTTACGGGGGGAAGGGTCAGCCCCAGCATTTT

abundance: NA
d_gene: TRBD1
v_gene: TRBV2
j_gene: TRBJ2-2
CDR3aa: CASRRGTGSTGELFF
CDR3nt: TGTGCCAGCAGAAGAGGGACAGGGAGCACCGGGGAGCTGTTTTTT

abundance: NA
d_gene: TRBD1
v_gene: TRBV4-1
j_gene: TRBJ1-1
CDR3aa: CASSQPRTGTNTEAFF
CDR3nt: TGCGCCAGCAGCCAACCCCGGACAGGTACGAACACTGAAGCTTTCTTT

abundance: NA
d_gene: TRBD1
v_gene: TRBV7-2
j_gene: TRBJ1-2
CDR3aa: CASSLQGAPYGYTF
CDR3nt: TGTGCCAGCAGCTTACAGGGGGCGCCCTATGGCTACACCTTC

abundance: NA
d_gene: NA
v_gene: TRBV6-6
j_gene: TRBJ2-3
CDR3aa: CASSEYRNTQYF
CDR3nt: TGTGCCAGCAGTGAGTATAGGAATACGCAGTATTTT

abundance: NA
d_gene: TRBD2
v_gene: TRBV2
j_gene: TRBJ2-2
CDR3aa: CASSGLAGNRGELFF
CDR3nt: TGTGCCAGCAGTGGGCTAGCGGGGAATAGGGGGGAGCTGTTTTTT

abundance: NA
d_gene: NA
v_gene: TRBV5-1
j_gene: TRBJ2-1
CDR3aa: CASSLGTFEVTDEQFF
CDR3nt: TGCGCCAGCAGCTTGGGAACGTTTGAGGTCACCGATGAGCAGTTCTTC

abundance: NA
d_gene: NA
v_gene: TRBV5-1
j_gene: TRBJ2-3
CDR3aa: CATAWGSSTDTQYF
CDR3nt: TGCGCCACCGCCTGGGGTTCAAGCACAGATACGCAGTATTTT

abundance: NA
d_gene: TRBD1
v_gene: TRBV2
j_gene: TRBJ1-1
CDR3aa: CASRGQTEAFF
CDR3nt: TGTGCCAGCAGGGGACAGACTGAAGCTTTCTTT

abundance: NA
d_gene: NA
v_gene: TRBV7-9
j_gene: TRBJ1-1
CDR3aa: CASSLGGISEAFF
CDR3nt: TGTGCCAGCAGCTTAGGGGGGATCTCTGAAGCTTTCTTT

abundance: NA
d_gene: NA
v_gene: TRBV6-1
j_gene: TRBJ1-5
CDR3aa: CASSEAGRQPQHF
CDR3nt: TGTGCCAGCAGTGAAGCGGGACGTCAGCCCCAGCATTTT

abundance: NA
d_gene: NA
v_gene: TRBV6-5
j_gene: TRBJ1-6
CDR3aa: CASSYMSGVGNSPLHF
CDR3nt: TGTGCCAGCAGTTACATGTCGGGGGTTGGTAATTCACCCCTCCACTTT

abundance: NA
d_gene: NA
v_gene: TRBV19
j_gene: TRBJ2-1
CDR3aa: CASSFGGRTYNEQFF
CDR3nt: TGTGCCAGTAGTTTCGGTGGGAGGACCTACAATGAGCAGTTCTTC

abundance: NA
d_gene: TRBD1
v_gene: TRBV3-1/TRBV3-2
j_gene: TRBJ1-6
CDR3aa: CASSQQGATNSPLHF
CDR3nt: TGTGCCAGCAGCCAACAGGGGGCTACGAACTCACCCCTCCACTTT

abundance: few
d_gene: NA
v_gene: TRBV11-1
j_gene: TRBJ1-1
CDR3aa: CASSLGGRANTEAFF
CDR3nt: TGTGCCAGCAGCTTAGGGGGCAGAGCGAACACTGAAGCTTTCTTT

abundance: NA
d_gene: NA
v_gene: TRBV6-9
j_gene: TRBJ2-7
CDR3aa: CASSPTGTVSYEQYF
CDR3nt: TGTGCCAGCAGTCCGACCGGGACTGTCTCCTACGAGCAGTACTTC

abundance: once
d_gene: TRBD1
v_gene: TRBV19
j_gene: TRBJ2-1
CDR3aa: CASKETGVNEQFF
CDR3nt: TGTGCCAGTAAGGAGACAGGGGTCAATGAGCAGTTCTTC

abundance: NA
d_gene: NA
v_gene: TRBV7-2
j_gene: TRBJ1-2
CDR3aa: CASSLVILGGVDYGYTF
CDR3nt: TGTGCCAGCAGCTTAGTCATTTTAGGAGGAGTCGATTATGGCTACACCTTC

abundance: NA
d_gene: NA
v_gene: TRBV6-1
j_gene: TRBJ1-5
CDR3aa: CASSEQGSNQPQHF
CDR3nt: TGTGCCAGCAGTGAACAGGGAAGCAATCAGCCCCAGCATTTT

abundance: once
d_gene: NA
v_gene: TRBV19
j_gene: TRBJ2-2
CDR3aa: CASSIRFQTKQGANTGELFF
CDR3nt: TGTGCCAGTAGTATCCGCTTCCAAACAAAACAGGGCGCGAACACCGGGGAGCTGTTTTTT

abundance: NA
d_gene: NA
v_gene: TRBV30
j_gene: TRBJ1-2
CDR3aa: CAWTLTGLPNYGYTF
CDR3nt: TGTGCCTGGACCCTGACAGGCCTCCCAAACTATGGCTACACCTTC

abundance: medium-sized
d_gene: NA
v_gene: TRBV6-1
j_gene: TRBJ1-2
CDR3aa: CASSEAGAEVGYGYTF
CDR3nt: TGTGCCAGCAGTGAAGCAGGGGCCGAAGTCGGCTATGGCTACACCTTC

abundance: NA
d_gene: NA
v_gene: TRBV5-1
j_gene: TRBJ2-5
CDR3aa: CASSLPGRQETQYF
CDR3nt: TGCGCCAGCAGCTTGCCGGGTCGCCAAGAGACCCAGTACTTC

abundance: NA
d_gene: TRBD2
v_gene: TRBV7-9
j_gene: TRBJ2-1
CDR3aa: CASSGSLTSVNEQFF
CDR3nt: TGTGCCAGCAGCGGGAGCCTCACTAGCGTCAATGAGCAGTTCTTC

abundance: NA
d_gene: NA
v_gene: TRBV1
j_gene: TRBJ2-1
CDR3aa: CTSSQAGTSGRISYNEQFF
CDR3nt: TGCACCAGCAGCCAAGCCGGGACTAGCGGGAGGATCTCCTACAATGAGCAGTTCTTC

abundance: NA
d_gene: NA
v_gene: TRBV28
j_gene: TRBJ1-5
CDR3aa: CASSFLGAGQPQHF
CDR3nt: TGTGCCAGCAGTTTCCTGGGGGCCGGTCAGCCCCAGCATTTT

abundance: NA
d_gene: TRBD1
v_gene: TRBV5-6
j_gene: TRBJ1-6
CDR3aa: CASRASGTGYSPLHF
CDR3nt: TGTGCCAGCAGGGCCTCCGGGACAGGGTATTCACCCCTCCACTTT

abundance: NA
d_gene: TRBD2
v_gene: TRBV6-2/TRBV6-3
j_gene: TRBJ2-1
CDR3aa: CASSYWASGGYNEQFF
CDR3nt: TGTGCCAGCAGTTACTGGGCTAGCGGAGGCTACAATGAGCAGTTCTTC

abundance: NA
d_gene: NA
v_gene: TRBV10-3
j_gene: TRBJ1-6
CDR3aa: CAISEVGNSPLHF
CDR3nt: TGTGCCATCAGTGAGGTGGGTAACTCACCCCTCCACTTT

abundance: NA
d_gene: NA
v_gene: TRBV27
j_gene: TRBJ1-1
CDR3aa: CATVLTGTWYTEAFF
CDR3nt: TGTGCCACCGTCCTTACAGGGACGTGGTACACTGAAGCTTTCTTT

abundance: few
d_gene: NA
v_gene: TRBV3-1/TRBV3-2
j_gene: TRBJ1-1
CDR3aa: CASSQTTGSEAFF
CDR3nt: TGTGCCAGCAGCCAAACCACAGGCTCTGAAGCTTTCTTT

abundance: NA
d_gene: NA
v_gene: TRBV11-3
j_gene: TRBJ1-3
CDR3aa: CASSLDRWRNTIYF
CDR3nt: TGTGCCAGCAGCTTAGACAGGTGGAGAAACACCATATATTTT